The 9 T cell receptor beta chains below all came from one sample that was sequenced in a study of blood T cells in healthy people across ages. Primers used in a second PCR of roughly 6 to 11 cycles were a sample-barcoded 5' primer and a J-beta primer mix. TCRdb re-derived calls from the 5' RACE reads in MiXCR, one entry per CDR3 protein. Among about 1.6 million distinct CDR3 sequences listed, about 31% were seen once. The source material was blood. These TCRs come from a woman aged 25 to 45 in good health.

This clonotype was observed a few times. The CDR3 sequence is CASSPLHQETQYF. CDR3 in DNA: TGTGCCAGCAGTCCCCTTCACCAAGAGACCCAGTACTTC. The chain uses TRBV27 and TRBJ2-5; no definite D call. The germline V and J ends were trimmed by 5 bases and 0 bases, with 7 bases remaining between them. The CDR3 runs 13 residues. Germline CDR1 reads MNHEY; CDR2 reads SMNVEV (reference sequence).

This clonotype was counted a single time. This sequence joins TRBV20-1 and TRBJ2-3, with 7 bases matching TRBD2. The CDR3 runs 16 residues. The germline gives CDR1 DFQATT, CDR2 SNEGSKA (reference sequence). Trimming at V came to 1 base and at J to 2 bases, leaving 9 bases not matched to a gene. CDR3 loop: CSARGPRDYTTDTQYF. The CDR3 nucleotides are TGCAGTGCTAGAGGTCCACGGGACTATACCACAGATACGCAGTATTTT.

In this sample, this clonotype turned up many times. The chain recombines TRBV7-2 with TRBJ2-3; 9 bases map to TRBD2. V lost 4 bases to trimming and J lost 10 bases; unmatched junction nucleotides: 12. CDR1 is SGHTA, CDR2 FQGNSA, per germline. CDR3 length: 15 residues. CDR3 nucleotides: TGTGCCAGCAGCTCCAATAGCGGGAGAGGAGGTGCGCAGTATTTT. It yields the protein CASSSNSGRGGAQYF.

This chain links TRBV5-1 with TRBJ1-1, with D unresolved. CDR1 SGHRS and CDR2 YFSETQ come from the germline V gene. V gave up 0 bases and J gave up 6 bases, with 12 bases separating them. The CDR3 loop spans 14 amino acids. The CDR3 region has the DNA TGCGCCAGCAGCTTGGCCGGGTCAGCCGCTGAAGCTTTCTTT. It codes for CASSLAGSAAEAFF. Together with reference TRBV5-1 and TRBJ1-1, the CDR3 gives the full variable domain: KAGVTQTPRYLIKTRGQQVTLSCSPISGHRSVSWYQQTPGQGLQFLFEYFSETQRNKGNFPGRFSGRQFSNSRSEMNVSTLELGDSALYLCASSLAGSAAEAFFGQGTRLTVV.

This clonotype has a single count. One base away lies a much larger clone, so this may be a sequencing read error. The chain recombines TRBV10-3 with TRBJ2-3, with 9 positions matching TRBD2. In germline, CDR1 is ENHRY, CDR2 SYGVKD. The CDR3 covers 16 residues. Trimming cost V 0 bases and J 2 bases; bases outside gene matches: 3. CDR3 nucleotides: TGTGCCATCAGTGAGTCAGCGGGGGGTGACACAGATACGCAGTATTTT. Protein sequence: CAISESAGGDTDTQYF.

This clonotype was detected a few times. This chain joins TRBV10-3 and TRBJ2-5, with D uncertain. The CDR3 sequence is 13 residues long. The ends were cut back, 3 bases at V and 3 bases at J, with 8 bases in the middle. Germline V gene sequence: CDR1 ENHRY, CDR2 SYGVKD. The CDR3 bases are TGTGCCATCAGTGACGGGCCAGAAGAGACCCAGTACTTC. Translated, it gives CAISDGPEETQYF.

This clonotype was seen ten or more times. This sequence joins TRBV12-3 or TRBV12-4 and TRBJ1-2; 9 bases align to TRBD1. The CDR3 runs to 15 residues. Losses at the gene ends were 6 bases for V and 4 bases for J; bases not matched to a gene: 9. CDR3 sequence: CASSLSGTGTYGYTF. In DNA, the CDR3 is TGTGCCAGCAGCCTCTCCGGGACAGGGACCTATGGCTACACCTTC.

V and J are TRBV5-1 and TRBJ2-1; 13 bases agree with TRBD2. V gave up 3 bases and J gave up 8 bases; unmatched junction bases: 14. The CDR3 consists of 18 residues. Germline CDR1 and CDR2: SGHRS and YFSETQ. DNA of the CDR3: TGCGCCAGCAGCTCCCCGGGACTAGCGGGACCCCCTACGGATGAGCAGTTCTTC. Its protein product is CASSSPGLAGPPTDEQFF.

In this sample, this clonotype turned up a few times. This chain joins TRBV20-1 and TRBJ1-5, with TRBD1 as a possible D gene (5 bases). This CDR3 is built from 14 residues. V dropped 6 bases and J dropped 3 bases, with 15 bases sitting between them. CDR1 is DFQATT, CDR2 SNEGSKA, per germline (reference sequence). CDR3 bases: TGCAGTGCCACACCGGGACGAGTCAATCAGCCCCAGCATTTT. Translating it yields CSATPGRVNQPQHF.